This T cell receptor delta chain originates from a study of Vδ1+ human thymocytes. Broader study findings: Unlike peripheral blood Vdelta1+ controls, thymic delta-chain sequences included approximately 20% Vdelta2 and few Vdelta3. Donors shared many TRG clonotypes but few TRD clonotypes. In the thymus, TRG and TRD repertoires looked highly polyclonal with Gaussian CDR3 lengths.

The CDR3 has 20 amino acids. Germline V lookup: CDR1 TSWWSYY, CDR2 QGS. V dropped 5 bases and J dropped 1; count of bases not matched to a gene: 21. The sorted cells were CD3+ Vdelta1+ Vdelta2- thymocytes from alphabeta-depleted thymus. Vdelta1+ thymocyte sorts reached between roughly 96% and 99.6% purity. Only a few counts were recorded for this clone. Its antigen is undetermined. Sequences come from RNA converted to cDNA by reverse transcription. The CDR3 regions were amplified by multiplex PCR from V-gene primers to a constant-region primer. TCRdb reprocessed the multiplex PCR reads through CATT. Found here are approximately 58,000 delta-chain clones, over 12% of them singletons; the top ten hold about 0.38%.

This chain connects TRDV1 to TRDJ1, with TRDD3 identical over 8 bases. This sequence originates from a girl under three years old who had congenital heart surgery. Sequencing input: Vdelta1+ gamma-delta thymocytes from the thymus. Subset defined: FACS-sorted CD3+ TCRalphabeta- TCRVdelta1+ TCRVdelta2- thymocytes. Here the CDR3 reads CALGITSFEVLGAPTDKLIF. The CDR3 nucleotides read TGTGCTCTTGGGATCACTTCCTTCGAGGTACTGGGGGCCCCCACCGATAAACTCATCTTT.